The 14 T cell receptor beta chains reported below all come from one sample, sequenced in a study of Ad26.COV2.S vaccination and SARS-CoV-2 variants. Method: immunoSEQ multiplex PCR; TCRdb's copy keeps in-frame clones and lacks some. The table shows about 410,000 clones, with roughly 90% occurring only once. Treatment given: some 20 received Ad26.COV2.S at low or high dose, single or two shots; 5 received placebo; per-sample allocation not given. Collection of the samples took place on day 63 after the first injection of vaccine or placebo. The sample was peripheral blood, taken in a trial of Ad26.COV2.S vaccine versus placebo. The origin of the receptors is a person aged 18 to 65 who received the Ad26.COV2.S COVID-19 vaccine or a placebo.

As to this clone: This CDR3 is also generated by other DNA sequences in the sample. J is TRBJ1-6 and V is TRBV7-9; D unresolved. In germline, CDR1 is SEHNR, CDR2 FQNEAQ (reference sequence). This CDR3 spans 14 amino acids. Between the trimmed V and J ends, which lost 0 bases and 6 bases, there was a span of 6 bases. DNA of the CDR3: TGTGCCAGCAGCTTAGCCTGGGGTAATTCACCCCTCCACTTT. Translated: CASSLAWGNSPLHF.

The gene calls are TRBV30 and TRBJ2-7; a possible D gene is TRBD1 (6 bases). Per germline, CDR1 GTSNPN and CDR2 SVGIG (reference sequence). V lost 1 base, J lost 5 bases, and 9 bases lay in between. The CDR3 runs 12 residues. CDR3 sequence (DNA): TGTGCCTGGAGTGGGACAGACCACGAGCAGTACTTC. Translating it yields CAWSGTDHEQYF.

The chain carries TRBV18 and TRBJ2-3; D is ambiguous. The V and J ends lost 1 base and 2 bases respectively, with 4 bases between them. Germline V gene sequence: CDR1 KGHSH, CDR2 LQKENI. The CDR3 has 13 amino acids. CDR3 sequence (DNA): TGTGCCAGCTCACCACAGACCACAGATACGCAGTATTTT. This codes for CASSPQTTDTQYF.

The chain carries TRBV11-2 and TRBJ1-3; no definite D call. Trimming took 3 bases from V and 0 from J, leaving 6 bases between them. Germline V gene lookup returns CDR1 SGHAT and CDR2 FQNNGV. CDR3 length equals 14 residues. The CDR3 DNA follows: TGTGCCAGCAGCTTGGAGAGCTCTGGAAACACCATATATTTT. Protein sequence: CASSLESSGNTIYF.

In this sample, this clone turned up once. The chain has TRBV19 and TRBJ2-7; 13 bases are a match to TRBD2. Losses at the gene ends were 5 bases for V and 3 bases for J; bases not matched to a gene: 4. The CDR3 totals 15 residues. Germline lookup yields CDR1 LNHDA and CDR2 SQIVND (reference sequence). CDR3: CASSPGTSGVYEQYF. CDR3 sequence (DNA): TGTGCCAGTAGTCCAGGGACTAGCGGGGTCTACGAGCAGTACTTC.

The J gene is TRBJ2-2, the V gene TRBV11-2; D is perhaps TRBD2 (5 bases). Trimming removed 1 base at V and 6 bases at J, with 12 bases between. CDR1 is SGHAT and CDR2 is FQNNGV in the germline V gene. This CDR3 is built from 15 residues. The CDR3 here is CASSLALLAAGELFF. Written as DNA, the CDR3 is TGTGCCAGCAGCTTAGCGCTCCTAGCTGCCGGGGAGCTGTTTTTT.

The gene calls are TRBV12-3 or TRBV12-4 and TRBJ1-1, with D hard to call. The CDR3 has 12 residues. Trimming removed 5 bases from V and 3 bases from J, with 7 bases in between. The CDR3 coding sequence is TGTGCCAGCAGTCCCCGGGACACTGAAGCTTTCTTT. As protein: CASSPRDTEAFF.

This rearrangement joins TRBV30 to TRBJ1-2; D unclear. This CDR3 region has 13 residues. Per germline, CDR1 GTSNPN and CDR2 SVGIG (reference sequence). The V gene lost 0 bases and the J gene lost 6 bases, with 11 bases spanning the gap. The DNA of the CDR3 is TGTGCCTGGAGTGTAGGAAAAAACGATGGCTACACCTTC. It codes for CAWSVGKNDGYTF.

The chain carries TRBV2 and TRBJ2-3; 10 bases are shared with TRBD1. V lost 4 bases and J lost 4; bases outside the gene matches: 11. CDR3 length: 17 amino acids. Germline-derived CDR1 and CDR2 are SNHLY and FYNNEI. DNA for the CDR3: TGTGCCAGCAGTGGTTCTTCGGACAGGGGGGTCGCAGATACGCAGTATTTT. This encodes CASSGSSDRGVADTQYF.

The chain recombines TRBV24-1 with TRBJ1-2; 8 nucleotides match TRBD1. This CDR3 has 13 residues. Trimming took 9 bases from V and 4 from J; bases not matched to a gene: 6. The V gene's germline CDR1 is KGHDR and CDR2 SFDVKD. CDR3: CATSQGDLYGYTF. CDR3 in DNA: TGTGCCACCTCACAGGGGGACCTCTATGGCTACACCTTC.

The chain couples TRBV9 to TRBJ2-1, with a weak D call TRBD2 (6 bases). V was trimmed by 1 base and J by 6 bases, leaving 8 bases between them. CDR1 is SGDLS, CDR2 YYNGEE, per germline. This CDR3 contains 13 residues. The CDR3 region is CASSVSAGNEQFF. The CDR3 nucleotides are TGTGCCAGCAGCGTATCAGCGGGCAATGAGCAGTTCTTC.

The chain uses TRBV27 and TRBJ2-2; a possible D gene is TRBD2 (6 bases). In germline, CDR1 is MNHEY, CDR2 SMNVEV (reference sequence). Trimming took off 4 bases at V and 4 bases at J, with 13 bases between the two ends. The CDR3 contains 15 residues. CDR3 residues: CASSSGDRGTGELFF. In DNA, the CDR3 is TGTGCCAGCAGTTCGGGGGATAGGGGCACCGGGGAGCTGTTTTTT.

The chain employs TRBV5-1 and TRBJ2-3, with TRBD1 matching 12 bases. The V gene end was trimmed by 0 bases and the J gene end by 3 bases; junction bases not matched to a gene: 5. Per the germline V gene, CDR1 is SGHRS and CDR2 is YFSETQ. The CDR3 is made up of 17 amino acids. DNA for the CDR3: TGCGCCAGCAGCTTGGCCGGGACAGGGGGCCTAACAGATACGCAGTATTTT. It is translated as CASSLAGTGGLTDTQYF.

The chain combines TRBV12-5 with TRBJ2-7; 10 positions match TRBD1. CDR3 size: 15 residues. CDR1 is LGHNT and CDR2 is FRNRAP in the germline V gene. V trimming: 6 bases; J trimming: 3 bases; junction bases outside the gene matches: 8. CDR3 DNA sequence: TGTGCTAGTGGAACCGGACAGGGGGAAGGCTACGAGCAGTACTTC. It yields the protein CASGTGQGEGYEQYF.